In its sample, the clone carrying this T cell receptor (beta chain) was seen once. The data are from a study of blood T cell repertoires in COVID-19. Study-wide context: From the United States, Italy and Spain came samples of acute and convalescent COVID-19. T cells, B-cell-depleted T cells, or PBMCs provided the cDNA or gDNA that served as material.

As handled by the study authors: Nucleated cell number was recorded as an estimate derived from reference gene primer amplification. Method: immunoSEQ multiplex PCR; TCRdb's copy keeps in-frame clones and lacks some. Clonal size and the V and J genes are those of that table, whereas D and trimming came from the DNA. The sample holds 72,000 or so clones, nearly 90% seen once. The V and J ends lost 2 bases and 4 bases, in that order; junction bases with no gene match: 1. CDR3 length: 13 amino acids. V gene TRBV12-3 or TRBV12-4 combines with J gene TRBJ1-1; 7 nucleotides match TRBD1. Material: peripheral blood. The TCR originated in a man in his 60s with acute or convalescent COVID-19. The CDR3 sequence is CASSLTGVTEAFF. CDR3 nucleotide sequence: TGTGCCAGCAGTTTAACAGGGGTCACTGAAGCTTTCTTT.